This T cell receptor beta chain was observed in a study of shared clonotypes between healthy human individuals. General observations from the study: The low donor count limited represented genetic and exposure-history diversity. Naive subsets, compared against memory subsets, generally had larger estimated richness values.

The CDR3 is made up of 12 amino acids. V lost 3 bases, J lost 15 bases, and 15 bases lay in between. Germline-derived CDR1 and CDR2 are MGHDK and SYGVNS. Profiled with immunoSEQ multiplex PCR; TCRdb holds only in-frame clones, not every one. This table holds fewer than 1 million clones, about 96% found once. Worth noting for this clone: The antigen remains unidentified.

CD45RO-negative CD8 cells positively selected for CCR7 made up the naive population, which excluded terminally differentiated effector memory CD45RA+ cells. The specimen was naive CD8+ T cells sorted from blood. The V gene is TRBV25-1, the J gene TRBJ2-4; D may match TRBD1 or TRBD2 (5 bases each). The receptor was isolated from a man younger than 45 in good health. In DNA form, the CDR3 reads TGTGCCAGCAGTGACCCTTGGGGCCGGGGGTACTTC. Its protein is CASSDPWGRGYF.